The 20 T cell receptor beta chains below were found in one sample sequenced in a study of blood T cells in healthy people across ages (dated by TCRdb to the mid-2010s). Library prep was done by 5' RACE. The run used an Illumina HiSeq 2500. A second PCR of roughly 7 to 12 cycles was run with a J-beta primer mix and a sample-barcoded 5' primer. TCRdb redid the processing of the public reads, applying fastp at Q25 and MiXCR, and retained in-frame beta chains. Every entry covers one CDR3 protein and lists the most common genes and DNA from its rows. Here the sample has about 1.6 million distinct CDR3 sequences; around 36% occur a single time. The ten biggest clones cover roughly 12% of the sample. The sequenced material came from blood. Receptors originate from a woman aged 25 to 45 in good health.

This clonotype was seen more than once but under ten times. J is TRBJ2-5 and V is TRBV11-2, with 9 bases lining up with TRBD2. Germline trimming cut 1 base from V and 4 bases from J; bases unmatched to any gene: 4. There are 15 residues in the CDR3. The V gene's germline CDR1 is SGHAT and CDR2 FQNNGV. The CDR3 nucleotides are TGTGCCAGCAGCTTAGGCGGGGGGGCTTCAGAGACCCAGTACTTC. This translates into CASSLGGGASETQYF.

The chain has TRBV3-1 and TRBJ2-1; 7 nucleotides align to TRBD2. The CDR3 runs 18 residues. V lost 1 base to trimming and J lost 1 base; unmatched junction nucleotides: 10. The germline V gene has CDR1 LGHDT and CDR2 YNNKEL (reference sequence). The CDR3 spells CASSQALGEGLSYNEQFF. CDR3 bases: TGTGCCAGCAGCCAAGCTTTGGGGGAGGGCCTGTCCTACAATGAGCAGTTCTTC.

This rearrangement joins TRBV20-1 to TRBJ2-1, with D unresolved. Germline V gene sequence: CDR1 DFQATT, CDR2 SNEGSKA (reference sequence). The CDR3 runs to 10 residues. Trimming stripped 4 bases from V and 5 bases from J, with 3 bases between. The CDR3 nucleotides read TGCAGTGCTACGGACAATGAGCAGTTCTTC. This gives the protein CSATDNEQFF.

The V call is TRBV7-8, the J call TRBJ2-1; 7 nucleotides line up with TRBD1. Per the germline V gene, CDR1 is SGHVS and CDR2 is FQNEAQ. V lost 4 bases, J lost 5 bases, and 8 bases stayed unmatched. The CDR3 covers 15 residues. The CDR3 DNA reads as TGTGCCAGCAGCTGGCACAGGGGTCACGACAATGAGCAGTTCTTC. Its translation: CASSWHRGHDNEQFF. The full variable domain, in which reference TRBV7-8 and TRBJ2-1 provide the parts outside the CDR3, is GAGVSQSPRYKVAKRGQDVALRCDPISGHVSLFWYQQALGQGPEFLTYFQNEAQLDKSGLPSDRFFAERPEGSVSTLKIQRTQQEDSAVYLCASSWHRGHDNEQFFGPGTRLTVL.

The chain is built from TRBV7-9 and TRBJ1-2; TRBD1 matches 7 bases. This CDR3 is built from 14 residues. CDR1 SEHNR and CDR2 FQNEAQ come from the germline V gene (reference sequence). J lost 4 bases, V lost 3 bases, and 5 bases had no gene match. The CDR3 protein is CASSFEGATYGYTF. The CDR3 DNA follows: TGTGCCAGCAGCTTCGAGGGGGCGACCTATGGCTACACCTTC.

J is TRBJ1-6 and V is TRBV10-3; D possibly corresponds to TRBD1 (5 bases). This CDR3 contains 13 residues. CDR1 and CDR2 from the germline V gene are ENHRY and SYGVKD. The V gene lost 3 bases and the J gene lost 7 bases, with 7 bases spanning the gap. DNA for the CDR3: TGTGCCATCAGTGATAGACAGAATTCACCCCTCCACTTT. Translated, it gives CAISDRQNSPLHF.

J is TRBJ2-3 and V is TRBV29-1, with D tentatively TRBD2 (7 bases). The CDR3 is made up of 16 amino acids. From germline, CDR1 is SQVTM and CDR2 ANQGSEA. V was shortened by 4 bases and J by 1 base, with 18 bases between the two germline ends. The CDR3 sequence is CSVGGGGDFGTDTQYF. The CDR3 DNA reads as TGCAGCGTTGGAGGAGGGGGGGATTTTGGCACAGATACGCAGTATTTT.

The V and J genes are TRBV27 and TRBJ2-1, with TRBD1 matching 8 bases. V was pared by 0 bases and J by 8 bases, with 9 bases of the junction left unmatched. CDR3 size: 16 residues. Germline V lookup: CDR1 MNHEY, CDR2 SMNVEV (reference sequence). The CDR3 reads CASSLSRTGLLDEQFF. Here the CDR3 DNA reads TGTGCCAGCAGTTTATCCAGGACAGGGCTCTTGGATGAGCAGTTCTTC.

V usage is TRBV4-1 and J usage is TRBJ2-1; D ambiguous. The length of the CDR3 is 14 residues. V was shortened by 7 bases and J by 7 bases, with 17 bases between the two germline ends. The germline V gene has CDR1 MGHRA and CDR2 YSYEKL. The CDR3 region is CASKGWPPQNEQFF. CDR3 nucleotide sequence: TGCGCCAGCAAGGGATGGCCTCCCCAGAATGAGCAGTTCTTC.

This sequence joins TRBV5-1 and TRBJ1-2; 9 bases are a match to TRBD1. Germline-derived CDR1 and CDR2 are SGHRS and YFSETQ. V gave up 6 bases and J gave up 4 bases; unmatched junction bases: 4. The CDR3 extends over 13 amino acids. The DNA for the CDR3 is TGCGCCAGCACGGGGACAGGGCTCTATGGCTACACCTTC. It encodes CASTGTGLYGYTF.

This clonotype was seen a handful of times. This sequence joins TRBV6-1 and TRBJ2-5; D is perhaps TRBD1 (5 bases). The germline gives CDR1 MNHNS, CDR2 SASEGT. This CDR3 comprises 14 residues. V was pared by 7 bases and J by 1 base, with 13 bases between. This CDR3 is CASTLSRGQETQYF. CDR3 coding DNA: TGTGCCAGCACTTTGAGTAGGGGCCAAGAGACCCAGTACTTC.

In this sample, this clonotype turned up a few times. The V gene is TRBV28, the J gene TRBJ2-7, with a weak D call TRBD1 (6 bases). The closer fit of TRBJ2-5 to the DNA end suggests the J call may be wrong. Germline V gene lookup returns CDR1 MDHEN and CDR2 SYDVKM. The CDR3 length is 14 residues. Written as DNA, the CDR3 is TGTGCTATTAAAGGGGCAGGGGAGTTGCAGACCCAGTACTTC. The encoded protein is CAIKGAGELQTQYF.

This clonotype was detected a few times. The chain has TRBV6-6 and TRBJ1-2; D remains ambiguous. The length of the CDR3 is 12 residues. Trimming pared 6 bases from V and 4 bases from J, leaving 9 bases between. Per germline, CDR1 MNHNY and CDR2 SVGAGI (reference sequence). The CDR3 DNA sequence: TGTGCCAGCAGCCGAATTCCCTATGGCTACACCTTC. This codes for CASSRIPYGYTF.

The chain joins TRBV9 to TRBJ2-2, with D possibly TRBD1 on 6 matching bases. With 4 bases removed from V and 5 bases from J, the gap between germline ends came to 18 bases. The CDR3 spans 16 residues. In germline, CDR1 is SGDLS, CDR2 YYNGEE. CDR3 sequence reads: CASSSSGQIPTGELFF. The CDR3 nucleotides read TGTGCCAGCAGCTCAAGTGGACAGATCCCAACCGGGGAGCTGTTTTTT.

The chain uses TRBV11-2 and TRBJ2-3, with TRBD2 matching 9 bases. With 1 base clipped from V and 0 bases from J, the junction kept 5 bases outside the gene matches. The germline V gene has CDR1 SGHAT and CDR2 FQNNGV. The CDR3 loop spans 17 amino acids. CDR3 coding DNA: TGTGCCAGCAGCTTAGGACTAGCGGACGGTAGCACAGATACGCAGTATTTT. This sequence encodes CASSLGLADGSTDTQYF.

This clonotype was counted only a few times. CDR3 nucleotide sequence: TGTGCCACCGGCCCCGCTTTTAGCAATCAGCCCCAGCATTTT. It specifies CATGPAFSNQPQHF. The V call is TRBV24-1, the J call TRBJ1-5; D is unclear. Trimming took off 9 bases at V and 0 bases at J, with 11 bases between the two ends. Germline CDR1 reads KGHDR; CDR2 reads SFDVKD. The CDR3 covers 14 residues.

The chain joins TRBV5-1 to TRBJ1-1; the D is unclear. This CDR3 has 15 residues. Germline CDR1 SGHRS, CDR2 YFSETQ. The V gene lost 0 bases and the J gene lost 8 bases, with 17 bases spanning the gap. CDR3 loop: CASSLEGPRILEAFF. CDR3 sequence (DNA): TGCGCCAGCAGCTTGGAAGGGCCCCGGATACTAGAAGCTTTCTTT.

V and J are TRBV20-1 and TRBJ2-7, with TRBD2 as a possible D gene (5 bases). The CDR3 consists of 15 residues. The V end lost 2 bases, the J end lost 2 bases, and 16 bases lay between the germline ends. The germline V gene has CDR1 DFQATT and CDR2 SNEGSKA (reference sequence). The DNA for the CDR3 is TGCAGTGCTAGACTCCCGGGGAGAGGAGCCTACGAGCAGTACTTC. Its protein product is CSARLPGRGAYEQYF.

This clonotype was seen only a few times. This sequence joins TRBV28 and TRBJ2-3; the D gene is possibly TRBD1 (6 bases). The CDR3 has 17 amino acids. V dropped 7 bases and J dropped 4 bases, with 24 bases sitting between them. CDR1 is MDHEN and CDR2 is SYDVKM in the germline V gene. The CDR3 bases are TGTGCCAGCAACACTTATTCGGGACACATCGGCCCAGATACGCAGTATTTT. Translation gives CASNTYSGHIGPDTQYF.

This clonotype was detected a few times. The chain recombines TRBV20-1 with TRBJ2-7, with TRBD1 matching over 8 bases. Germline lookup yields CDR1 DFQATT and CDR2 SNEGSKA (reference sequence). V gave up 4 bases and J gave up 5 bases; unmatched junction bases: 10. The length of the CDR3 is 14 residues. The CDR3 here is CSAIMTGVGDEQYF. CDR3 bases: TGCAGTGCTATAATGACAGGGGTCGGGGACGAGCAGTACTTC.